This T cell receptor beta chain was identified in a study of CD8 T cells in Susac syndrome. TCR beta from blood CD8+ and CD4+ T cells was sequenced. Unmatched junction bases numbered 13, after V lost 5 bases and J lost 5 bases. Germline values: CDR1 PRHDT, CDR2 FYEKMQ (reference sequence). This CDR3 spans 17 amino acids. RNA amounts of roughly 0.5 to 1 ug underwent reverse transcription with random hexamers. TCRdb re-derived calls from the immunoSEQ multiplex PCR reads in MiXCR, one entry per CDR3 protein. Of about 290,000 distinct CDR3 sequences in the sample, over 75% are singletons; the top ten hold about 0.22%.

The TCR originated in a human donor with multiple sclerosis. The chain uses TRBV13 and TRBJ2-5; 11 bases fit TRBD2. The sequenced sample was CD8+ T cells from PBMCs. CDR3 nucleotides: TGTGCCAGCAGCCAACTAGCGGGAGACCCGCCGGGGGAGACCCAGTACTTC. It specifies CASSQLAGDPPGETQYF. Supplemented by reference TRBV13 and TRBJ2-5, the full variable domain reads AAGVIQSPRHLIKEKRETATLKCYPIPRHDTVYWYQQGPGQDPQFLISFYEKMQSDKGSIPDRFSAQQFSDYHSELNMSSLELGDSALYFCASSQLAGDPPGETQYFGPGTRLLVL.